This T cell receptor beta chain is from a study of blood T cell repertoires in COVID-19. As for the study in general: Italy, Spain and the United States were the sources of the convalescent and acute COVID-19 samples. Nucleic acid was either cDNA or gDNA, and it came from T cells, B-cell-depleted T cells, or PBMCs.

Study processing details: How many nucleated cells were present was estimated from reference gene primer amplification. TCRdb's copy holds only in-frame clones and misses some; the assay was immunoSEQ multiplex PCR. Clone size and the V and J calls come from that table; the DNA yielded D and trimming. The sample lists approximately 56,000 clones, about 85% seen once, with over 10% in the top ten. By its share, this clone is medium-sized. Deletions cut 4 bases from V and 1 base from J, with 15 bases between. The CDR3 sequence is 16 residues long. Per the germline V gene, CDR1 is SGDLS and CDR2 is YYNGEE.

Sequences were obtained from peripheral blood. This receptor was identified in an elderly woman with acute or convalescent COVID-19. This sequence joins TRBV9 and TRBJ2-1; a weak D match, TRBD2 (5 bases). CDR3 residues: CASSPSPKRSYNEQFF. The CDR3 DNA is TGTGCCAGCAGCCCAAGCCCCAAGCGGTCCTACAATGAGCAGTTCTTC. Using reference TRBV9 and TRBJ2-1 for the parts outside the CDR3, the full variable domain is DSGVTQTPKHLITATGQRVTLRCSPRSGDLSVYWYQQSLDQGLQFLIQYYNGEERAKGNILERFSAQQFPDLHSELNLSSLELGDSALYFCASSPSPKRSYNEQFFGPGTRLTVL.